These 24 T cell receptor beta chains were all obtained from the same sample, sequenced in a study of circulating CD8 cells and anti-PD-1 response in melanoma. Using roughly 16 ng of total RNA, TCR libraries were made with the QIAseq Immune Repertoire TCR panel. TCRdb analysed the reads with MiXCR anew, one entry per CDR3 protein. The sample holds approximately 770 distinct CDR3 sequences; 6.5% are singletons and the top ten take over 25%. Four subsets defined by PD-1 and/or TIGIT were sorted from live CD3+CD8+TCRalphabeta+ cells. Sequenced material: CD8+ T cells from PBMCs, taken at baseline or after one month of anti-PD-1 therapy (not recorded which). The receptors shown here come from a human donor with melanoma.

In this sample, this clonotype is large (0.1 to 1%). This sequence joins TRBV2 and TRBJ2-1, with 9 bases matching TRBD2. With 10 bases clipped from V and 3 bases from J, the junction kept 4 bases outside the gene matches. CDR1 is SNHLY and CDR2 is FYNNEI in the germline V gene. The CDR3 has 13 amino acids. The CDR3 nucleotides are TGTGCCATCGGACTAGCGAGCTACAATGAGCAGTTCTTC. Protein product: CAIGLASYNEQFF.

By share, this clonotype ranks as medium-sized (0.01 to 0.1%). This rearrangement joins TRBV28 to TRBJ1-3; D gene ambiguous. The CDR3 is 14 amino acids. Germline loops: CDR1 MDHEN, CDR2 SYDVKM. Trimming stripped 5 bases from V and 0 bases from J, with 8 bases between. The CDR3 protein is CASSPASSGNTIYF. The DNA for the CDR3 is TGTGCCAGCAGTCCCGCCAGCTCTGGAAACACCATATATTTT. Full variable domain (outside the CDR3, taken from reference TRBV28 and TRBJ1-3): DVKVTQSSRYLVKRTGEKVFLECVQDMDHENMFWYRQDPGLGLRLIYFSYDVKMKEKGDIPEGYSVSREKKERFSLILESASTNQTSMYLCASSPASSGNTIYFGEGSWLTVV.

Sample share makes this clonotype large. This chain joins TRBV28 and TRBJ1-1; no clear D. Germline CDR1 MDHEN, CDR2 SYDVKM. The CDR3 consists of 13 residues. V was cut by 8 bases and J by 4 bases, with 14 bases left in between. The CDR3 is CASGRRELTEAFF. DNA for the CDR3: TGTGCCAGCGGCAGGAGAGAGCTCACTGAAGCTTTCTTT. The whole variable domain, filled in from reference TRBV28 and TRBJ1-1, reads DVKVTQSSRYLVKRTGEKVFLECVQDMDHENMFWYRQDPGLGLRLIYFSYDVKMKEKGDIPEGYSVSREKKERFSLILESASTNQTSMYLCASGRRELTEAFFGQGTRLTVV.

This clonotype is medium-sized. The chain uses TRBV7-2 and TRBJ2-3, with 16 positions matching TRBD2. V lost 2 bases, J lost 4 bases, and 6 bases stayed unmatched. This CDR3 has 18 amino acids. The germline V gene has CDR1 SGHTA and CDR2 FQGNSA. CDR3 in amino acids: CASSLMGLAGGLADTQYF. CDR3 coding DNA: TGTGCCAGCAGCTTAATGGGACTAGCGGGGGGGCTCGCAGATACGCAGTATTTT. Based on the CDR3 plus reference TRBV7-2 and TRBJ2-3, the full variable domain is GAGVSQSPSNKVTEKGKDVELRCDPISGHTALYWYRQSLGQGLEFLIYFQGNSAPDKSGLPSDRFSAERTGGSVSTLTIQRTQQEDSAVYLCASSLMGLAGGLADTQYFGPGTRLTVL.

This clonotype is medium-sized (0.01 to 0.1%) in the sample. The chain has TRBV5-4 and TRBJ1-1, with D tentatively TRBD1 (5 bases). Germline-derived CDR1 and CDR2 are SGHNT and YYREEE (reference sequence). The ends were cut back, 3 bases at V and 4 bases at J, with 13 bases in the middle. The length of the CDR3 is 14 residues. The CDR3 DNA reads as TGTGCCAGCAGCTCCGGGGGGGATGGCACTGAAGCTTTCTTT. This encodes CASSSGGDGTEAFF. Complete variable domain (other parts from reference TRBV5-4 and TRBJ1-1): ETGVTQSPTHLIKTRGQQVTLRCSSQSGHNTVSWYQQALGQGPQFIFQYYREEENGRGNFPPRFSGLQFPNYSSELNVNALELDDSALYLCASSSGGDGTEAFFGQGTRLTVV.

On this clonotype: A read error may produce the germline difference seen at one junction end. V usage is TRBV5-5 and J usage is TRBJ2-1; TRBD2 matches at 15 bases. This CDR3 contains 16 residues. The germline gives CDR1 SGHKS, CDR2 YYEKEE (reference sequence). In nucleotides, the CDR3 is TGCGCCAGCAGCCCGGGACTAGCGGGGGGTTACAATGAGCAGTTCTTC. Residues: CASSPGLAGGYNEQFF.

By share, this clonotype counts as large. The J gene is TRBJ1-2, the V gene TRBV19; 10 bases are shared with TRBD1. The V gene end was trimmed by 2 bases and the J gene end by 4 bases; junction bases not matched to a gene: 4. The CDR3 runs to 15 residues. The germline CDR1 and CDR2 sequences are LNHDA and SQIVND (reference sequence). As DNA, the CDR3 is TGTGCCAGTAGTATATCGGGACAGGGGCTCTATGGCTACACCTTC. It yields the protein CASSISGQGLYGYTF.

In its sample, this clonotype ranks as medium-sized (0.01 to 0.1%). The chain couples TRBV5-6 to TRBJ2-5, with TRBD2 matching 10 bases. This CDR3 is 18 amino acids long. The germline V gene encodes CDR1 SGHDT and CDR2 YYEEEE. Germline trimming cut 3 bases from V and 2 bases from J; bases unmatched to any gene: 13. The CDR3 DNA reads as TGTGCCAGCAGCTGGGACCTAACCGGGACTAGCGATCAAGAGACCCAGTACTTC. It translates to CASSWDLTGTSDQETQYF.

This clonotype is medium-sized by share. The rearrangement links TRBV6-5 to TRBJ2-7; D may be TRBD1 (5 bases). Germline assignment: CDR1 MNHEY and CDR2 SVGAGI. Trimming took off 8 bases at V and 3 bases at J, with 14 bases between the two ends. The length of the CDR3 is 13 residues. CDR3 bases: TGTGCCAGCGGGGCAGGCGCGCACTACGAGCAGTACTTC. This translates into CASGAGAHYEQYF.

The chain links TRBV27 to TRBJ2-5; TRBD2 matches 10 bases. The V gene end was trimmed by 1 base and the J gene end by 4 bases; junction bases not matched to a gene: 6. The germline V gene has CDR1 MNHEY and CDR2 SMNVEV (reference sequence). This CDR3 is 16 amino acids long. CDR3 nucleotides: TGTGCCAGCAGTTTATTAGCGGGGGGCCCGGTAGAGACCCAGTACTTC. This codes for CASSLLAGGPVETQYF.

This clonotype is medium-sized. J is TRBJ2-4 and V is TRBV25-1; TRBD1 agrees at 10 bases. The CDR3 covers 13 residues. Trimming removed 8 bases from V and 5 bases from J; junction bases left unmatched: 3. In germline, CDR1 is MGHDK, CDR2 SYGVNS. CDR3 amino acids: CASGGTGENIQYF. The CDR3 DNA reads TGTGCCAGCGGGGGGACAGGGGAAAACATTCAGTACTTC.

In this sample, this clonotype turned up a few times. This chain links TRBV7-6 with TRBJ2-7; TRBD1 agrees at 9 bases. The V segment lost 4 bases and the J segment 3 bases; nucleotides outside the gene matches: 4. The germline gives CDR1 SGHVS, CDR2 FNYEAQ. The CDR3 loop spans 14 amino acids. The CDR3 DNA reads TGTGCCAGCAGCTCGACGGACAGGGGCTACGAGCAGTACTTC. Translated: CASSSTDRGYEQYF.

On this clonotype: An end of the junction does not agree with germline; a read error may underlie this. The chain joins TRBV28 to TRBJ2-7; the D gene could be TRBD1 or TRBD2 (6 bases each). Judging by the DNA end, TRBJ2-1 fits better; the J call may be wrong. The germline V gene encodes CDR1 MDHEN and CDR2 SYDVKM. The length of the CDR3 is 13 residues. For the CDR3, the DNA is TGCGCCACCACCAGCCGGGGGCGGCCCGAGCAGTTCTTC. Translated: CATTSRGRPEQFF.

This clonotype counts as medium-sized. This rearrangement joins TRBV19 to TRBJ1-1; TRBD1 is a possible D gene (6 bases). The V gene lost 3 bases and the J gene lost 11 bases, with 16 bases spanning the gap. The CDR3 runs to 13 residues. Germline V gene sequence: CDR1 LNHDA, CDR2 SQIVND (reference sequence). CDR3 coding DNA: TGTGCCAGTAGTATTATTGGGCCTCAGGGGGCTTTCTTT. Protein: CASSIIGPQGAFF.

This clonotype was recorded a few times. The chain combines TRBV5-5 with TRBJ1-1; D unresolved. Deletions cut 5 bases from V and 5 bases from J, with 10 bases between. The CDR3 extends over 12 amino acids. The germline V gene encodes CDR1 SGHKS and CDR2 YYEKEE (reference sequence). In DNA, the CDR3 is TGTGCCAGCAGTCGTCAGGAGACTGAAGCTTTCTTT. Protein product: CASSRQETEAFF.

J is TRBJ2-7 and V is TRBV9; a possible D gene is TRBD2 (5 bases). This CDR3 has 12 residues. Trimming pared 0 bases from V and 7 bases from J, leaving 8 bases between. Germline loops: CDR1 SGDLS, CDR2 YYNGEE. The CDR3 sequence is CASSVGEREQYF. The CDR3 DNA follows: TGTGCCAGCAGCGTAGGGGAGCGTGAGCAGTACTTC.

Notes on this clonotype: One base away lies a much larger clone, so this may be a sequencing read error. The gene calls are TRBV28 and TRBJ2-2, with D possibly being TRBD1 (5 bases). This CDR3 is built from 15 residues. The germline V gene has CDR1 MDHEN and CDR2 SYDVKM. The CDR3: CASSFGAANAGELFF. The CDR3 DNA sequence: TGTGCCAGCAGTTTTGGGGCCGCGAACGCCGGGGAGCTGTTTTTT. Full variable domain (rest looked up from reference TRBV28 and TRBJ2-2): DVKVTQSSRYLVKRTGEKVFLECVQDMDHENMFWYRQDPGLGLRLIYFSYDVKMKEKGDIPEGYSVSREKKERFSLILESASTNQTSMYLCASSFGAANAGELFFGEGSRLTVL.

In regard to this clonotype: A single base separates this from a much larger clone, so it may be a read error. The chain carries TRBV9 and TRBJ2-1; 7 bases line up with TRBD1. Germline V gene sequence: CDR1 SGDLS, CDR2 YYNGEE. Germline trimming cut 0 bases from V and 8 bases from J; bases unmatched to any gene: 11. The CDR3 has 16 amino acids. DNA for the CDR3: TGTGCCAGCAGCGTAGGGGACAGCTCCGTCGGCGATGAGCAGTTCTTC. It yields the protein CASSVGDSSVGDEQFF.

This clonotype is medium-sized in the sample. The chain joins TRBV27 to TRBJ1-2, with TRBD1 matching over 7 bases. The CDR3 is made up of 16 amino acids. V lost 6 bases to trimming and J lost 5 bases; unmatched junction nucleotides: 15. CDR1 and CDR2 from the germline V gene are MNHEY and SMNVEV (reference sequence). The CDR3 nucleotides read TGTGCCAGCAGACCGCGTCGCCAGGGGGTCGGGTATGGCTACACCTTC. It translates to CASRPRRQGVGYGYTF.

This clonotype is large. V gene TRBV24-1 combines with J gene TRBJ2-7; weak D call: TRBD1 (6 bases). This CDR3 contains 14 residues. Per the germline V gene, CDR1 is KGHDR and CDR2 is SFDVKD. V was pared by 4 bases and J by 2 bases, with 11 bases between. This CDR3 is CATSEWDTPYEQYF. As DNA, the CDR3 is TGTGCCACCAGTGAATGGGACACCCCCTACGAGCAGTACTTC.

Relative to its sample, this clonotype is large. The chain is built from TRBV2 and TRBJ1-1, with no clear D. The germline V and J ends were trimmed by 1 base and 6 bases, with 6 bases remaining between them. The CDR3 runs 12 residues. Germline V gene sequence: CDR1 SNHLY, CDR2 FYNNEI. CDR3 residues: CASSEERAEAFF. DNA for the CDR3: TGTGCCAGCAGTGAAGAAAGGGCTGAAGCTTTCTTT.

In its sample, this clonotype ranks as large (0.1 to 1%). The CDR3 DNA reads as TGTGCCACCAGCCTACAGGGGAGCCACGAGCAGTACTTC. Translating gives CATSLQGSHEQYF. This chain links TRBV24-1 with TRBJ2-7, with TRBD1 matching over 7 bases. There are 13 residues in the CDR3. Germline loops: CDR1 KGHDR, CDR2 SFDVKD. The J segment lost 5 bases and the V segment lost 7 bases, leaving 7 bases of the junction unmatched.

This clonotype rates as medium-sized. The rearrangement joins TRBV28 to TRBJ1-1, with 8 bases lining up with TRBD1. The CDR3 has 14 amino acids. Germline CDR1 reads MDHEN; CDR2 reads SYDVKM. Trimming took 3 bases from V and 4 from J; bases not matched to a gene: 4. The CDR3 loop reads CASSLTGVVTEAFF. In nucleotides, the CDR3 is TGTGCCAGCAGTTTGACAGGGGTAGTCACTGAAGCTTTCTTT.

In its sample, this clonotype was seen a few times. One base away lies a much larger clone, so this may be a sequencing read error. The genes are TRBV4-1 and TRBJ2-7; D call uncertain. Looked up from germline, CDR1 is MGHRA and CDR2 is YSYEKL. V shed 1 base and J shed 6 bases, with 10 bases lying between them. This CDR3 is built from 13 residues. CDR3: CASSQARQSEQYF. Written as DNA, the CDR3 is TGCGCCAGCAGCCAAGCCCGCCAGAGCGAGCAGTACTTC.